The 11 T cell receptor beta chains given below trace back to one sample, sequenced in a study of blood T cells in healthy people across ages (dated by TCRdb to between 2014 and 2017). Library preparation employed 5' RACE. Sequencing relied on an Illumina HiSeq 2500. A second PCR of about 6 to 11 cycles was performed with a sample-barcoded 5' primer and a J-beta primer mix. TCRdb reanalyzed the raw reads on its own, using fastp at Q25 for trimming and MiXCR for clone calling, and kept in-frame beta chains. Each entry is one CDR3 protein sequence, shown with its most common DNA and genes. The sample has 730,000 or so distinct CDR3 sequences on record, around 43% of them singletons. The ten largest account for about 30% of the sample. Input material: blood. The receptors come from an older man in good health.

The chain combines TRBV7-3 with TRBJ2-3, with D possibly TRBD2 on 6 matching bases. The germline V gene encodes CDR1 SGHTA and CDR2 FQGTGA. Deletions cut 3 bases from V and 3 bases from J, with 13 bases between. The CDR3 is made up of 15 amino acids. CDR3 sequence reads: CASSLLSGATDTQYF. The CDR3 DNA sequence: TGTGCCAGCAGCTTGCTTAGCGGAGCAACAGATACGCAGTATTTT.

This clonotype was observed a single time. One end of the junction fails to match germline, which may point to a read error. The rearrangement uses TRBV28 and TRBJ2-4, with D possibly TRBD2 on 5 matching bases. The CDR3 loop spans 15 amino acids. The germline CDR1 and CDR2 sequences are MDHEN and SYDVKM. CDR3 nucleotide sequence: TGTGCCAACAGTTTATCCGGGATAGCCAAAAACATTCAGTACTTC. Protein: CANSLSGIAKNIQYF.

This chain links TRBV20-1 with TRBJ2-5, with 8 bases lining up with TRBD1. Germline V lookup: CDR1 DFQATT, CDR2 SNEGSKA (reference sequence). V was pared by 0 bases and J by 9 bases, with 9 bases of the junction left unmatched. This CDR3 is built from 14 residues. The DNA for the CDR3 is TGCAGTGCTAGAGATGGCAGGGGACAGGAGCCCCAGTACTTC. Residues: CSARDGRGQEPQYF.

This clonotype was observed at least ten times. The chain employs TRBV29-1 and TRBJ2-7; 12 bases match TRBD1. This CDR3 is 14 amino acids long. V gave up 4 bases and J gave up 5 bases; unmatched junction bases: 6. Germline CDR1 SQVTM, CDR2 ANQGSEA. CDR3 DNA: TGCAGCGTTGGGGCGGGACAGGGGGCCCACGAGCAGTACTTC. Residues: CSVGAGQGAHEQYF.

V and J are TRBV20-1 and TRBJ2-1; no firm D call. The CDR3 length is 15 residues. The ends were cut back, 0 bases at V and 3 bases at J, with 12 bases in the middle. Looked up from germline, CDR1 is DFQATT and CDR2 is SNEGSKA (reference sequence). CDR3 in amino acids: CSARDRVDVYNEQFF. CDR3 nucleotide sequence: TGCAGTGCTAGAGATCGGGTGGACGTCTACAATGAGCAGTTCTTC.

The chain has TRBV3-1 and TRBJ2-1; D not resolved. The DNA matches TRBJ2-7 better at its end, which makes the J call doubtful. This CDR3 comprises 13 residues. The germline V gene encodes CDR1 LGHDT and CDR2 YNNKEL (reference sequence). The CDR3 sequence is CASSQDVDNEQYF. CDR3 coding DNA: TGTGCCAGCAGCCAGGACGTAGACAATGAGCAGTACTTC.

The table lists this clonotype with a few counts. This rearrangement joins TRBV2 to TRBJ2-1; 11 bases agree with TRBD2. Trimming at V came to 6 bases and at J to 8 bases, leaving 9 bases not matched to a gene. Looked up from germline, CDR1 is SNHLY and CDR2 is FYNNEI. The CDR3 loop spans 15 amino acids. CDR3 protein: CASRLSGRDFDEQFF. The CDR3 DNA reads as TGTGCCAGCAGACTTAGCGGGAGGGATTTCGATGAGCAGTTCTTC. The full variable domain, rest sourced from reference TRBV2 and TRBJ2-1, is EPEVTQTPSHQVTQMGQEVILRCVPISNHLYFYWYRQILGQKVEFLVSFYNNEISEKSEIFDDQFSVERPDGSNFTLKIRSTKLEDSAMYFCASRLSGRDFDEQFFGPGTRLTVL.

A few counts support this clonotype. The gene calls are TRBV28 and TRBJ2-5, with a tentative D call TRBD2 (5 bases). Germline V gene data show CDR1 as MDHEN and CDR2 as SYDVKM. V lost 7 bases and J lost 5, with 17 bases in between. The CDR3 totals 14 residues. The CDR3 loop reads CASTQTGRTETQYF. CDR3 bases: TGTGCCAGCACCCAAACGGGAAGGACGGAGACCCAGTACTTC.

The V call is TRBV28, the J call TRBJ2-7; weak D call: TRBD2 (6 bases). The germline V gene encodes CDR1 MDHEN and CDR2 SYDVKM. V shed 8 bases and J shed 0 bases, with 14 bases lying between them. The CDR3 length is 14 residues. DNA of the CDR3: TGTGCCAGCCGAAGAGCGGGCGCCTCCTACGAGCAGTACTTC. Protein: CASRRAGASYEQYF. The whole variable domain, filled in from reference TRBV28 and TRBJ2-7, reads DVKVTQSSRYLVKRTGEKVFLECVQDMDHENMFWYRQDPGLGLRLIYFSYDVKMKEKGDIPEGYSVSREKKERFSLILESASTNQTSMYLCASRRAGASYEQYFGPGTRLTVT.

The chain links TRBV5-1 to TRBJ2-5, with TRBD1 matching over 9 bases. V was pared by 0 bases and J by 11 bases, with 11 bases of the junction left unmatched. CDR1 and CDR2 (germline): SGHRS, YFSETQ. This CDR3 contains 15 residues. The CDR3 DNA sequence: TGCGCCAGCAGCTTGGGGACAGGGGTCATCTCCGGGCAGTACTTC. Protein sequence: CASSLGTGVISGQYF. Full variable domain (outside the CDR3, taken from reference TRBV5-1 and TRBJ2-5): KAGVTQTPRYLIKTRGQQVTLSCSPISGHRSVSWYQQTPGQGLQFLFEYFSETQRNKGNFPGRFSGRQFSNSRSEMNVSTLELGDSALYLCASSLGTGVISGQYFGPGTRLLVL.

The chain couples TRBV5-1 to TRBJ1-5, with 7 positions matching TRBD1. This CDR3 comprises 15 residues. V gave up 4 bases and J gave up 3 bases; unmatched junction bases: 7. CDR1 and CDR2 from the germline V gene are SGHRS and YFSETQ. The CDR3 sequence: CASSATGQLNQPQHF. The CDR3 DNA is TGCGCCAGCAGCGCGACGGGACAGCTCAATCAGCCCCAGCATTTT.